This entry is about one T cell receptor beta chain. This record comes from a study of cytomegalovirus exposure and HLA in healthy donors. Study at large: Around 80 million unique TCR sequences came from HLA-typed donors in an early release.

The PCR contained 60 Vbeta and 13 Jbeta primers. The method was immunoSEQ multiplex PCR; TCRdb's version includes in-frame clones alone and lacks a portion of them. The top ten clones hold roughly 2.4% of a sample with 140,000 to 150,000 clones, around three quarters of them seen once. The TCR originated in a woman between 18 and 30 years old in good health and CMV-seropositive. The sample taken for sequencing was PBMCs.

DNA of the CDR3: TGCGCCAGCAGTGAGTCTTTTACCGGGACAGGGATCGACGAGCAGTACTTC. Its protein is CASSESFTGTGIDEQYF. V and J are TRBV10-1 and TRBJ2-7, with 9 bases that match TRBD1. Germline V gene sequence: CDR1 WNHNN, CDR2 SYGVQD (reference sequence). The CDR3 length is 17 residues. V was pared by 0 bases and J by 5 bases, with 11 bases of the junction left unmatched.